This T cell receptor (beta chain) appears in the sequencing data of a study of metastatic and nonmetastatic thyroid tumors. Whole-study context: Patients with malignant and benign thyroid disease provided blood and tumor or nodule tissue, whose repertoires were compared.

Thyroid surgery took place with no prior treatment in any patient. The CDR3 spans 16 residues. The V gene's germline CDR1 is MDHEN and CDR2 SYDVKM. With V trimmed by 6 bases and J by 1 base, 11 bases remained unmatched. TCRdb re-analyzed the PCR reads through MiXCR. The repertoire has 31,000 or so clones, about a sixth of them found once; the top ten carry about 5%. This chain joins TRBV28 and TRBJ2-7, with 8 positions matching TRBD2. The sequenced sample consisted of blood. The TCR originated in a female donor with papillary thyroid cancer or a benign thyroid nodule (not recorded which). Some clones in this sample may be carry-over from other donors' samples. The CDR3 DNA reads TGTGCCAGCAGCCAAGATTTCCCGGGAGGGTCCTACGAGCAGTACTTC. It yields the protein CASSQDFPGGSYEQYF. Looking up the rest from reference TRBV28 and TRBJ2-7 gives the full variable domain: DVKVTQSSRYLVKRTGEKVFLECVQDMDHENMFWYRQDPGLGLRLIYFSYDVKMKEKGDIPEGYSVSREKKERFSLILESASTNQTSMYLCASSQDFPGGSYEQYFGPGTRLTVT.